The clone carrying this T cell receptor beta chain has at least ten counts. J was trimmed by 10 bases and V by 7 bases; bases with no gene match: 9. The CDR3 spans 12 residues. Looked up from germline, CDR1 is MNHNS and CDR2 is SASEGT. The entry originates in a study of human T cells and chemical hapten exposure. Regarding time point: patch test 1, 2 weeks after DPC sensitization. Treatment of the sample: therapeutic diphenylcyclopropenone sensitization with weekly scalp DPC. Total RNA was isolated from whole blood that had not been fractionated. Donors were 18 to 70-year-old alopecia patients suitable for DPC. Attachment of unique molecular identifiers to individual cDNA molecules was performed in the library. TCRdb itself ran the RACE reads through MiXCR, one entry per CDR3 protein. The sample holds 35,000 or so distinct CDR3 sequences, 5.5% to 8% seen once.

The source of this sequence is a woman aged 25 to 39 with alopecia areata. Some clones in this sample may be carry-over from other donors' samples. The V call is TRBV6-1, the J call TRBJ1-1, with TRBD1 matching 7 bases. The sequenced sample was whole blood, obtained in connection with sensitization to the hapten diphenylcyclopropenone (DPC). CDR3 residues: CASTPGGTVAFF. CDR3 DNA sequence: TGTGCCAGCACCCCAGGGGGGACAGTAGCTTTCTTT.